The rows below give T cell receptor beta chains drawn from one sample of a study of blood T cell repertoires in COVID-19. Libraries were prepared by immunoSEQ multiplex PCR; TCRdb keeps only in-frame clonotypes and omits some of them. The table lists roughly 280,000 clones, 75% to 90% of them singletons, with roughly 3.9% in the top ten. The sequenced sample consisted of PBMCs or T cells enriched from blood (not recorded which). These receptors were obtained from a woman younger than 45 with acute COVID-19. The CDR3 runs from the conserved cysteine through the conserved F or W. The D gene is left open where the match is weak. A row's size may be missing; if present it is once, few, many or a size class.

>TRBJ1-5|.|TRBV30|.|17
CAWSGRAGALINQPQHF
TGTGCCTGGAGTGGCCGGGCAGGGGCGCTAATCAATCAGCCCCAGCATTTT
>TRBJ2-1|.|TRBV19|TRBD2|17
CASSTSRLAGDYNEQFF
TGTGCCAGTAGTACCTCCAGACTAGCGGGAGACTACAATGAGCAGTTCTTC
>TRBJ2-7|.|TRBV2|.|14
CASSPQGNAYEQYF
TGTGCCAGCAGTCCCCAGGGGAACGCCTACGAGCAGTACTTC
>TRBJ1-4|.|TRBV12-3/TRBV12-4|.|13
CASSPPSNEKLFF
TGTGCCAGCTCGCCCCCGAGCAACGAAAAACTGTTTTTT
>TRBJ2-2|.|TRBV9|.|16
CASSVTGDGSTGELFF
TGTGCCAGCAGCGTGACGGGGGACGGATCCACCGGGGAGCTGTTTTTT
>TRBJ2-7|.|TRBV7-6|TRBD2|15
CASSLETSGRGEQYF
TGTGCCAGCAGCTTAGAGACTAGCGGGAGAGGTGAGCAGTACTTC
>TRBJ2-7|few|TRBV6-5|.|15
CASSYSARRTYEQYF
TGTGCCAGCAGTTACTCGGCTAGGCGCACCTACGAGCAGTACTTC
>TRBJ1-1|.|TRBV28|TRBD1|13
CASSFLTGYEAFF
TGTGCCAGCAGTTTCCTGACAGGGTATGAAGCTTTCTTT
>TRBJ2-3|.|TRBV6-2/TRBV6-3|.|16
CASSYQQGTSTDTQYF
TGTGCCAGCAGTTACCAACAGGGAACTAGCACAGATACGCAGTATTTT
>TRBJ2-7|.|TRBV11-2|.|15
CASSLEDIPLPEQYF
TGTGCCAGCAGCTTAGAGGACATTCCCCTACCCGAGCAGTACTTC
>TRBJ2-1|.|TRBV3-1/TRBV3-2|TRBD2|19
CASSQDKPGVASGRNEQFF
TGTGCCAGCAGCCAAGATAAGCCGGGGGTGGCTAGCGGGAGAAATGAGCAGTTCTTC
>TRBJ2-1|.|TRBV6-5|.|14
CASTWASPYNEQFF
TGTGCCAGCACCTGGGCCAGCCCCTACAATGAGCAGTTCTTC
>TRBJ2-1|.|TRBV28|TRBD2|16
CASSLDPAGGVNEQFF
TGTGCCAGCAGCCTCGATCCGGCGGGAGGAGTGAATGAGCAGTTCTTC
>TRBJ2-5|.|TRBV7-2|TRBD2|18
CASSEKTAGGPLQETQYF
TGTGCCAGCAGCGAAAAAACCGCGGGAGGACCCCTCCAAGAGACCCAGTACTTC
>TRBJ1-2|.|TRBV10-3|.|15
CAISPLWAFNYGYTF
TGTGCCATCAGCCCTTTGTGGGCCTTTAACTATGGCTACACCTTC
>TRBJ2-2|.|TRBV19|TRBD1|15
CASSMGQGTTGELFF
TGTGCCAGTAGTATGGGACAGGGGACCACCGGGGAGCTGTTTTTT
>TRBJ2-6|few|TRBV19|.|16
CASSPALGSGANVLTF
TGTGCCAGTAGTCCCGCCCTCGGCTCTGGGGCCAACGTCCTGACTTTC
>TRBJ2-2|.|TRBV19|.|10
CAGGTGELFF
TGTGCCGGAGGTACCGGGGAGCTGTTTTTT
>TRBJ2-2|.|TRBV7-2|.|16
CASSLAAGINTGELFF
TGTGCCAGCAGCTTAGCGGCAGGGATCAACACCGGGGAGCTGTTTTTT
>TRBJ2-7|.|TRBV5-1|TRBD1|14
CASSTGQGTGEQYF
TGCGCCAGCAGCACGGGACAGGGGACGGGCGAGCAGTACTTC
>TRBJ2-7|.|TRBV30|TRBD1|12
CAWSGTGSEQYF
TGTGCCTGGAGTGGGACAGGGAGCGAGCAGTACTTC
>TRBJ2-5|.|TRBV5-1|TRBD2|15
CASTNSGMRGETQYF
TGCGCCAGTACGAATAGCGGGATGCGGGGGGAGACCCAGTACTTC
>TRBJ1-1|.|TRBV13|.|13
CASSFGFQGESFF
TGTGCCAGCAGTTTTGGATTTCAGGGTGAGTCTTTCTTT
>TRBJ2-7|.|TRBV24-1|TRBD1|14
CATSDPGQSYEQYF
TGTGCCACCAGTGACCCGGGACAGAGCTACGAGCAGTACTTC
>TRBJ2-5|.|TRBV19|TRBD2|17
CASSMGMSSGSTKTQYF
TGTGCCAGTAGTATGGGAATGAGTAGCGGGAGCACAAAGACCCAGTACTTC
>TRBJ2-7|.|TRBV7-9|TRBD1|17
CASSPKGAGYPLYEQYF
TGTGCCAGCAGCCCAAAGGGGGCAGGATACCCCCTCTACGAGCAGTACTTC
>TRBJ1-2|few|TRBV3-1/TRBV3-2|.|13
CASSPPGHLGYTF
TGTGCCAGCAGCCCTCCGGGACACCTTGGCTACACCTTC
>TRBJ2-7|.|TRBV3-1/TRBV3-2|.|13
CASSQGQTYEQYF
TGTGCCAGCAGCCAAGGTCAAACCTACGAGCAGTACTTC
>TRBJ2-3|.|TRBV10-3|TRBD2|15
CAISDPGGATDTQYF
TGTGCCATCAGTGATCCGGGAGGAGCAACAGATACGCAGTATTTT
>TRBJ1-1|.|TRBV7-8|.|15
CASSSVIQGNTEAFF
TGTGCCAGCAGCTCAGTAATACAGGGGAACACTGAAGCTTTCTTT
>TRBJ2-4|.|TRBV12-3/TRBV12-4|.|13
CASSFAGFDIQYF
TGTGCCAGCAGTTTTGCAGGGTTTGACATTCAGTACTTC
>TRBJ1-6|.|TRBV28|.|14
CACVRDTRNSPLHF
TGTGCCTGCGTCCGGGACACACGTAATTCACCCCTCCACTTT
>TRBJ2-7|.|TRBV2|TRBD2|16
CASSERGAGVPDEQYF
TGTGCCAGCAGTGAAAGGGGAGCGGGAGTCCCGGACGAGCAGTACTTC
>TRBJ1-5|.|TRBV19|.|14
CASSQTGSNQPQHF
TGTGCCAGTAGTCAAACGGGGAGCAATCAGCCCCAGCATTTT
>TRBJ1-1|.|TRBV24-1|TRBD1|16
CATSDTGTGRFTEAFF
TGTGCCACCAGTGATACCGGGACAGGGAGATTCACTGAAGCTTTCTTT
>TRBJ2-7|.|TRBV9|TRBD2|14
CASSVAGGPYEQYF
TGTGCCAGCAGCGTAGCGGGAGGGCCCTACGAGCAGTACTTC
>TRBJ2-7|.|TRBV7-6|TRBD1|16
CASSTPTGTGNREQYF
TGTGCCAGCAGCACCCCAACCGGGACAGGAAATCGCGAGCAGTACTTC
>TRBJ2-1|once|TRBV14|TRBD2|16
CASSPLTSGDYNEQFF
TGTGCCAGCAGCCCCCTGACTAGCGGGGACTACAATGAGCAGTTCTTC
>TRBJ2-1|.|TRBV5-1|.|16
CASSYGQLKTLNEQFF
TGCGCCAGCAGTTACGGACAGCTCAAGACCCTCAATGAGCAGTTCTTC
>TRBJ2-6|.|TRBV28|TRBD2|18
CASSLKLAGGSGANVLTF
TGTGCCAGCAGTTTAAAACTAGCGGGAGGTTCTGGGGCCAACGTCCTGACTTTC
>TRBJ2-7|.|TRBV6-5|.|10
CASRRREQYF
TGTGCCAGCAGGCGGCGTGAGCAGTACTTC
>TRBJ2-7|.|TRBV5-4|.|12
CASSYHGYEQYF
TGTGCCAGCAGTTATCACGGCTACGAGCAGTACTTC
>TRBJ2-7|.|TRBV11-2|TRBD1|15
CASSLHGQGRYEQYF
TGTGCCAGCAGCCTACATGGACAGGGCCGGTACGAGCAGTACTTC
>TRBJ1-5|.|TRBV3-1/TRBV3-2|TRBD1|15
CASSQRTGENQPQHF
TGTGCCAGCAGCCAACGGACAGGGGAAAATCAGCCCCAGCATTTT
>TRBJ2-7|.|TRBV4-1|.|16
CASSQVEDSSLYEQYF
TGCGCCAGCAGCCAAGTTGAAGACTCCTCCTTGTACGAGCAGTACTTC
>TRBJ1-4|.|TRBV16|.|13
CASSPTQEEKLFF
TGTGCCAGCAGCCCCACCCAGGAAGAAAAACTGTTTTTT
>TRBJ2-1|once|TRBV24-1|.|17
CATSDSRADATYNEQFF
TGTGCCACCAGTGATTCGCGAGCGGACGCGACCTACAATGAGCAGTTCTTC
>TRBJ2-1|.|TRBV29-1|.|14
CSADGSGAHNEQFF
TGCAGCGCCGATGGGTCAGGGGCGCATAATGAGCAGTTCTTC
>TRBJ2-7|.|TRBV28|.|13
CASSAGFSYEQYF
TGTGCCAGCAGTGCGGGATTCTCCTACGAGCAGTACTTC
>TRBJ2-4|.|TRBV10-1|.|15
CASSEAGEAKNIQYF
TGCGCCAGCAGTGAGGCAGGGGAGGCCAAAAACATTCAGTACTTC
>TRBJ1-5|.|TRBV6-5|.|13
CASIQGPNQPQHF
TGTGCCAGCATTCAGGGGCCCAATCAGCCCCAGCATTTT